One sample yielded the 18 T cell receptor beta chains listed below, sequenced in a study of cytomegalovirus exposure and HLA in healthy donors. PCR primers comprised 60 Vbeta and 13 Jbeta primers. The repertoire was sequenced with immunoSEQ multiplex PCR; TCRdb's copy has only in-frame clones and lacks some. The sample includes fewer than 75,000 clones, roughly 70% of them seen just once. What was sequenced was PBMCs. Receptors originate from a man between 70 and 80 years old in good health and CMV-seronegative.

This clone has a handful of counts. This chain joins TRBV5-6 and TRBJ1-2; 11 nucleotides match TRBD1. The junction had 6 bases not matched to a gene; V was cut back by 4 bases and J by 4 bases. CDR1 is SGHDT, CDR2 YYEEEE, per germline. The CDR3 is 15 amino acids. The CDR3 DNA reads TGTGCCAGCAGCCAAGGACAGGGGGCGGGCTATGGCTACACCTTC. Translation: CASSQGQGAGYGYTF.

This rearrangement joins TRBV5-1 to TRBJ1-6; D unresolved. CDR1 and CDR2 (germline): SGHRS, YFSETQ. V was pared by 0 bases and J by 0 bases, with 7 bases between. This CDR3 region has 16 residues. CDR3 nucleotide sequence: TGCGCCAGCAGCTTGGCGAGGAGCTCCTATAATTCACCCCTCCACTTT. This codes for CASSLARSSYNSPLHF.

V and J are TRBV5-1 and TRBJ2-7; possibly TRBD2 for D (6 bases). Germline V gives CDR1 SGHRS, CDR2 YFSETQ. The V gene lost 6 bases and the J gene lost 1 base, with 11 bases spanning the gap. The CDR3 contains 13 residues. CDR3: CASTPRGSYEQYF. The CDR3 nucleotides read TGCGCCAGCACCCCCCGGGGGTCCTACGAGCAGTACTTC.

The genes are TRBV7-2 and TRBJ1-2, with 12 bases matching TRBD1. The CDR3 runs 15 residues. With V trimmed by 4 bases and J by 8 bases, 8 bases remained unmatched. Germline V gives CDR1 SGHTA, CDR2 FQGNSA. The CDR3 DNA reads TGTGCCAGCAGCTCGCCGGGACAGGGGGCGGGAGGCTACACCTTC. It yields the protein CASSSPGQGAGGYTF. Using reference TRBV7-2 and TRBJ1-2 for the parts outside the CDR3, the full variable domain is GAGVSQSPSNKVTEKGKDVELRCDPISGHTALYWYRQSLGQGLEFLIYFQGNSAPDKSGLPSDRFSAERTGGSVSTLTIQRTQQEDSAVYLCASSSPGQGAGGYTFGSGTRLTVV.

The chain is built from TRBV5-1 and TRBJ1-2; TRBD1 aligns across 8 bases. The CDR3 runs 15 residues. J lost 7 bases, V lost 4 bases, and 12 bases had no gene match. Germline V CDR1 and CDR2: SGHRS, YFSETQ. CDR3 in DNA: TGCGCCAGCAGCCGAGACGGACAGGGTGATGGTGGCTACACCTTC. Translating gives CASSRDGQGDGGYTF.

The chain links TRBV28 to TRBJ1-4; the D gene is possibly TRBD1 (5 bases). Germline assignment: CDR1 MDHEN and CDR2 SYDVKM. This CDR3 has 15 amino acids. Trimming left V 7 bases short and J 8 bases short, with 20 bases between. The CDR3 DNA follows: TGTGCCAGCACCACCCCCGGACAAATAGGGGAAAAACTGTTTTTT. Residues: CASTTPGQIGEKLFF.

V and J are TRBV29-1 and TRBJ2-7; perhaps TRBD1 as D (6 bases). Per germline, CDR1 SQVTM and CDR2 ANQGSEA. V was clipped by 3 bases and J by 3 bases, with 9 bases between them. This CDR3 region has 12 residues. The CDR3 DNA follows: TGCAGCGTTGAGTCACAGGGCTACGAGCAGTACTTC. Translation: CSVESQGYEQYF.

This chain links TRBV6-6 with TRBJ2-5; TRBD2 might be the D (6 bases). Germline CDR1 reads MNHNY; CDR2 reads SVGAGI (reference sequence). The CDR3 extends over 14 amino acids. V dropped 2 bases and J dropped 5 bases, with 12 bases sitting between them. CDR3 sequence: CASSYLAGRETQYF. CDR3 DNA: TGTGCCAGCAGTTACCTGGCGGGACGGGAGACCCAGTACTTC.

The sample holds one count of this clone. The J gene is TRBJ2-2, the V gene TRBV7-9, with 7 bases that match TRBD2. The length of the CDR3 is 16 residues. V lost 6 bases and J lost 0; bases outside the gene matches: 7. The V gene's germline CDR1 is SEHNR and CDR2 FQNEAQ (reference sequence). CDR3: CASRSGGLANTGELFF. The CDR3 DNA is TGTGCCAGCAGGTCGGGAGGACTAGCGAACACCGGGGAGCTGTTTTTT.

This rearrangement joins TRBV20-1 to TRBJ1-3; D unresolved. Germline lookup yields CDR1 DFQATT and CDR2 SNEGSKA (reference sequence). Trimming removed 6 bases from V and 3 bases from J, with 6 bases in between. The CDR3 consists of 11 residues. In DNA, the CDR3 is TGCAGTGCGCTCTATGGAAACACCATATATTTT. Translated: CSALYGNTIYF.

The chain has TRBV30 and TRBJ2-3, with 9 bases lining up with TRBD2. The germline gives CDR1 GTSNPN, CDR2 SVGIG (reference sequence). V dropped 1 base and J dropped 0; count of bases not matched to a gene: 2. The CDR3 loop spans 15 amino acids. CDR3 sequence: CAWSALAGSTDTQYF. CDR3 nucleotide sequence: TGTGCCTGGAGTGCTCTAGCGGGGAGCACAGATACGCAGTATTTT.

DNA for the CDR3: TGTGCCAGCAGCCCCCTAGGGGGAGCGGCGATAGAGGGCGGGGAGCTGTTTTTT. As protein: CASSPLGGAAIEGGELFF. The rearrangement joins TRBV7-8 to TRBJ2-2; tentative D call: TRBD1 (6 bases). There are 18 residues in the CDR3. The V and J ends lost 5 bases and 7 bases respectively, with 26 bases between them. From germline, CDR1 is SGHVS and CDR2 FQNEAQ. Filled out from reference TRBV7-8 and TRBJ2-2, the complete variable domain reads GAGVSQSPRYKVAKRGQDVALRCDPISGHVSLFWYQQALGQGPEFLTYFQNEAQLDKSGLPSDRFFAERPEGSVSTLKIQRTQQEDSAVYLCASSPLGGAAIEGGELFFGEGSRLTVL.

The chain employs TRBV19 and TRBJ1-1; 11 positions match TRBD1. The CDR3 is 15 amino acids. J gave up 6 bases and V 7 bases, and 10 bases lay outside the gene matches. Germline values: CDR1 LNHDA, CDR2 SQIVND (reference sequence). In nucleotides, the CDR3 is TGTGCCAGTAAAAATCCGGGGACAGGGGGATCTGAAGCTTTCTTT. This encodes CASKNPGTGGSEAFF.

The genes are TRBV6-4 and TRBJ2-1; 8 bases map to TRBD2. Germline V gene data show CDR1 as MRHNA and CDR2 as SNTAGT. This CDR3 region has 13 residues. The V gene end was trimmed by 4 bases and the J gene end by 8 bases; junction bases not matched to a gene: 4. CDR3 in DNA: TGTGCCAGCAGTGCGGGGGGGCACGATGAGCAGTTCTTC. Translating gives CASSAGGHDEQFF.

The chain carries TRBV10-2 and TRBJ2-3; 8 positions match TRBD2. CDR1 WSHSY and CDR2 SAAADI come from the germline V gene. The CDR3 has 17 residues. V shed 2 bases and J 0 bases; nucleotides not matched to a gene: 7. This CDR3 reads CASSERLRGASTDTQYF. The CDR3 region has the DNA TGCGCCAGCAGTGAGAGATTGCGGGGGGCTAGCACAGATACGCAGTATTTT.

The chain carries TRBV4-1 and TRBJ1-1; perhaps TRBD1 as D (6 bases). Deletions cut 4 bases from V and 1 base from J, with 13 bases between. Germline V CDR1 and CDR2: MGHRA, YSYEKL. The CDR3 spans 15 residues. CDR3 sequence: CASSRESTGNTEAFF. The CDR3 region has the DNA TGCGCCAGCAGCCGAGAATCGACAGGGAACACTGAAGCTTTCTTT.

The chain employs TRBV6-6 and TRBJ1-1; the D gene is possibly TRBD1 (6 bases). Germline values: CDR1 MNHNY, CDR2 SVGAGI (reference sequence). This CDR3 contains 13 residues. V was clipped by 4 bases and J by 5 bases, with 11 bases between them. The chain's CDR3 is CASSLGAGTEAFF. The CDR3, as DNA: TGTGCCAGCAGTTTGGGGGCAGGTACTGAAGCTTTCTTT.

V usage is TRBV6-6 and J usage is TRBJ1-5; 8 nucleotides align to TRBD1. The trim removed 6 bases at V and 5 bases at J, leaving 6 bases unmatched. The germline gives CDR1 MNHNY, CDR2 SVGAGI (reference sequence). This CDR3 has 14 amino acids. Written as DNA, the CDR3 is TGTGCCAGCAGCGCCACAGGGGGATATCAGCCCCAGCATTTT. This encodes CASSATGGYQPQHF.